These T cell receptor beta chains were read from a single sample in a study of blood T cells in healthy people across ages. One entry per CDR3 protein, called by TCRdb with MiXCR from the 5' RACE reads. In the table there are 760,000 or so distinct CDR3 sequences, 20% to 25% of which are singletons. These data are also associated with another study on T cells of mothers and their children.

The sample comprised blood. The receptors derive from a boy between 10 and 17 years old in good health. The CDR3 runs from the conserved cysteine through the conserved F or W.

j_gene: TRBJ2-3
v_gene: TRBV20-1
CDR3aa: CSARDLEASGAAGPDTQYF

j_gene: TRBJ2-5
v_gene: TRBV6-5
CDR3aa: CASSYRQGFSETQYF

j_gene: TRBJ1-1
v_gene: TRBV18
CDR3aa: CASSSKQGNTEAFF

j_gene: TRBJ2-7
v_gene: TRBV6-2/TRBV6-3
CDR3aa: CASSPGQGIPYEQYF

j_gene: TRBJ2-2
v_gene: TRBV11-3
CDR3aa: CASSKQGAGTGELFF

j_gene: TRBJ2-3
v_gene: TRBV11-2
CDR3aa: CASGDGLATPDTQYF

j_gene: TRBJ2-1
v_gene: TRBV6-1
CDR3aa: CASSRPLNEQFF

j_gene: TRBJ2-5
v_gene: TRBV20-1
CDR3aa: CSQTAGGVETQYF

j_gene: TRBJ2-2
v_gene: TRBV20-1
CDR3aa: CSAPARVTGELFF

j_gene: TRBJ2-1
v_gene: TRBV5-6
CDR3aa: CASSFGAHSYNEQFF

j_gene: TRBJ2-5
v_gene: TRBV5-1
CDR3aa: CASSLGARQETQYF

j_gene: .
v_gene: TRBV5-1
CDR3aa: CASRFPGNHEQYF

j_gene: TRBJ2-3
v_gene: TRBV9
CDR3aa: CASTSGLREGTDTQYF

j_gene: TRBJ2-5
v_gene: TRBV5-1
CDR3aa: CASSLEVGEETQYF

j_gene: TRBJ1-3
v_gene: TRBV5-6
CDR3aa: CASSLAGWEEASGNTIYF

j_gene: TRBJ2-5
v_gene: TRBV4-2
CDR3aa: CASSQDRGGGLGTQYF

j_gene: TRBJ2-3
v_gene: TRBV28
CDR3aa: CASSPLYRGLYEDTQYF

j_gene: .
v_gene: TRBV12-3/TRBV12-4
CDR3aa: CASSSSMSHNEQFF

j_gene: TRBJ2-2
v_gene: TRBV20-1
CDR3aa: CSARDSSGGPSNTGELFF

j_gene: TRBJ1-2
v_gene: TRBV2
CDR3aa: CASSGDWGRSTGYTF

j_gene: TRBJ2-3
v_gene: TRBV6-6
CDR3aa: CASSSTGGAPDTQYF

j_gene: TRBJ2-1
v_gene: TRBV7-9
CDR3aa: CASSYRRNEQFF

j_gene: TRBJ1-2
v_gene: TRBV7-2
CDR3aa: CASSLQGPIGYTF

j_gene: TRBJ1-6
v_gene: TRBV20-1
CDR3aa: CSARDLTASSYNSPLHF